The source of this T cell receptor (beta chain) is a study of blood T cell repertoires in COVID-19. Study information: From T cells, B-cell-depleted T cells, or PBMCs came the material, which was cDNA or gDNA.

The assay was immunoSEQ multiplex PCR, and TCRdb's table has in-frame clones only and misses some. The sample has about 60,000 clones, 60% to 80% seen once. Germline loops: CDR1 LGHDT, CDR2 YNNKEL (reference sequence). Losses at the gene ends were 0 bases for V and 3 bases for J; bases not matched to a gene: 8. The CDR3 has 17 amino acids. The receptor was derived from a man older than 75 with acute or convalescent COVID-19. Sequenced input: peripheral blood. This rearrangement joins TRBV3-1 (or the pseudogene TRBV3-2) to TRBJ2-7; 10 bases are shared with TRBD1. The CDR3 nucleotides are TGTGCCAGCAGCCAAGATCTAGAGGACAGGGGGAACTACGAGCAGTACTTC. Translated, it gives CASSQDLEDRGNYEQYF.